These 31 T cell receptor beta chains originate from one sample sequenced in a study of T cell responses to AZD1222 COVID-19 vaccine. Profiling relied on immunoSEQ multiplex PCR, and the TCRdb table lists in-frame clones only, not all of them. This sample has nearly 80,000 clones; around 81% occur once, and the top ten carry under 25%. This specimen was peripheral blood, taken on day 0 of AZD1222 vaccination. These receptors all stem from an adult in good health.

The gene calls are TRBV5-1 and TRBJ2-3, with unresolved D. Germline CDR1 and CDR2: SGHRS and YFSETQ. The CDR3 is 12 residues long. Between the trimmed V and J ends, which lost 0 bases and 2 bases, there was a span of 1 base. The CDR3 DNA sequence: TGCGCCAGCAGCTTGGTCACAGATACGCAGTATTTT. It encodes CASSLVTDTQYF.

The chain joins TRBV28 to TRBJ2-7; 9 bases are shared with TRBD1. The germline V gene encodes CDR1 MDHEN and CDR2 SYDVKM. Unmatched junction bases numbered 10, after V lost 4 bases and J lost 6 bases. The CDR3 covers 15 residues. This CDR3 reads CASSSSGTGFTEQYF. CDR3 nucleotide sequence: TGTGCCAGCAGTTCCTCCGGGACAGGGTTTACCGAGCAGTACTTC.

There are a few counts of this clone. This sequence joins TRBV12-3 or TRBV12-4 and TRBJ1-1; a weak D match, TRBD1 (6 bases). V was trimmed by 4 bases and J by 4 bases, leaving 10 bases between them. This CDR3 region has 13 residues. Here the CDR3 reads CASSYRVITEAFF. The DNA of the CDR3 is TGTGCCAGCAGTTACAGGGTGATCACTGAAGCTTTCTTT.

V and J are TRBV5-1 and TRBJ2-3, with unresolved D. Trimming took 6 bases from V and 0 from J, leaving 11 bases between them. Germline lookup yields CDR1 SGHRS and CDR2 YFSETQ. This CDR3 has 14 residues. The CDR3 region has the DNA TGCGCCAGCATGGGGTCCCCTAGCACAGATACGCAGTATTTT. Translation gives CASMGSPSTDTQYF.

This clone was seen once. J is TRBJ2-3 and V is TRBV4-2, with D possibly called TRBD1 or TRBD2 (5 bases each). The CDR3 has 15 residues. Trimming took 6 bases from V and 0 from J, leaving 13 bases between them. Germline CDR1 and CDR2: LGHNA and YNFKEQ. The CDR3 reads CASSAFRGSTDTQYF. DNA of the CDR3: TGTGCCAGCAGTGCGTTCCGGGGCAGCACAGATACGCAGTATTTT.

V gene TRBV7-2 combines with J gene TRBJ2-5; tentatively, D is TRBD1 (6 bases). The CDR3 runs to 15 residues. V lost 5 bases and J lost 4, with 17 bases in between. The germline gives CDR1 SGHTA, CDR2 FQGNSA. The CDR3 nucleotides read TGTGCCAGCAGCAAACACAGGGTGAATGGAGAGACCCAGTACTTC. As protein: CASSKHRVNGETQYF. The variable domain in full, with the rest retrieved from reference TRBV7-2 and TRBJ2-5, is GAGVSQSPSNKVTEKGKDVELRCDPISGHTALYWYRQSLGQGLEFLIYFQGNSAPDKSGLPSDRFSAERTGGSVSTLTIQRTQQEDSAVYLCASSKHRVNGETQYFGPGTRLLVL.

The V gene is TRBV28, the J gene TRBJ2-1, with D tentatively TRBD2 (5 bases). The V end was cut by 2 bases, the J end by 4 bases, with 15 bases between. CDR3 length: 16 amino acids. The germline CDR1 and CDR2 sequences are MDHEN and SYDVKM. The CDR3 protein is CASSLARDLQYNEQFF. The CDR3, as DNA: TGTGCCAGCAGTTTAGCCCGGGATCTCCAGTACAATGAGCAGTTCTTC.

The V call is TRBV5-1, the J call TRBJ2-7; 9 bases are a match to TRBD2. CDR3 size: 14 residues. Germline V gene sequence: CDR1 SGHRS, CDR2 YFSETQ. The ends lost 1 base at V and 7 bases at J; junction bases unmatched: 6. DNA for the CDR3: TGCGCCAGCAGCTTGTTGGCGGGGGGGCTTGAGCAGTACTTC. It encodes CASSLLAGGLEQYF.

V is TRBV28 and J is TRBJ1-2; tentatively, D is TRBD1 (5 bases). Trimming removed 2 bases from V and 5 bases from J, with 18 bases in between. From germline, CDR1 is MDHEN and CDR2 SYDVKM. CDR3 size: 16 residues. The CDR3 region is CASSLGAGTEIYGYTF. CDR3 nucleotide sequence: TGTGCCAGCAGTTTAGGTGCCGGGACGGAAATTTATGGCTACACCTTC.

This clone showed up just once. The V call is TRBV7-9, the J call TRBJ2-1; tentatively, D is TRBD2 (6 bases). Germline values: CDR1 SEHNR, CDR2 FQNEAQ (reference sequence). The length of the CDR3 is 16 residues. The V end was cut by 5 bases, the J end by 4 bases, with 18 bases between. The CDR3 reads CASSPRPGVGYNEQFF. In DNA form, the CDR3 reads TGTGCCAGCAGCCCGAGGCCGGGGGTAGGATACAATGAGCAGTTCTTC.

V gene TRBV19 combines with J gene TRBJ1-4; D is undetermined. The CDR3 extends over 12 amino acids. CDR1 and CDR2 from the germline V gene are LNHDA and SQIVND (reference sequence). V was shortened by 6 bases and J by 2 bases, with 4 bases between the two germline ends. DNA of the CDR3: TGTGCCAGTAGGTCGACTAATGAAAAACTGTTTTTT. Protein sequence: CASRSTNEKLFF.

J is TRBJ2-5 and V is TRBV6-5; D ambiguous. The germline gives CDR1 MNHEY, CDR2 SVGAGI. The V and J ends lost 6 bases and 0 bases respectively, with 8 bases between them. The CDR3 contains 13 residues. CDR3 amino acids: CASRAVNQETQYF. The CDR3 DNA sequence: TGTGCCAGCAGGGCCGTTAACCAAGAGACCCAGTACTTC.

This rearrangement joins TRBV7-6 to TRBJ1-6; no firm D call. The CDR3 sequence is 13 residues long. Germline V gene lookup returns CDR1 SGHVS and CDR2 FNYEAQ. The V and J ends lost 1 base and 8 bases respectively, with 6 bases between them. The CDR3 DNA is TGTGCCAGCAGCTTAGAGGCTCATTCACCCCTCCACTTT. Protein product: CASSLEAHSPLHF.

The CDR3 loop is CASSLLGNNAHEQYF. The CDR3 coding sequence is TGTGCCAGCAGCTTATTGGGCAACAACGCCCACGAGCAGTACTTC. The chain combines TRBV11-2 with TRBJ2-7; D gene unclear. This CDR3 spans 15 amino acids. Germline V gene data show CDR1 as SGHAT and CDR2 as FQNNGV. V lost 2 bases and J 5 bases, leaving 16 bases between the germline ends.

This clone was detected only a few times. V gene TRBV5-1 combines with J gene TRBJ2-2; D possibly corresponds to TRBD2 (6 bases). Trimming took off 3 bases at V and 1 base at J, with 10 bases between the two ends. Germline V gives CDR1 SGHRS, CDR2 YFSETQ. This CDR3 contains 15 residues. The CDR3: CASSSGGLNTGELFF. In DNA, the CDR3 is TGCGCCAGCAGCTCCGGGGGACTGAACACCGGGGAGCTGTTTTTT.

Written as DNA, the CDR3 is TGTGCCAGCGGGAACACCTATGGCTACACCTTC. Translation: CASGNTYGYTF. The chain uses TRBV27 and TRBJ1-2; D unclear. With 8 bases removed from V and 4 bases from J, the gap between germline ends came to 8 bases. Germline lookup yields CDR1 MNHEY and CDR2 SMNVEV (reference sequence). The CDR3 contains 11 residues.

This clone has just one count. The V and J genes are TRBV19 and TRBJ2-7; 7 bases match TRBD1. V shed 5 bases, J shed 4 bases, and the junction held 8 bases outside the gene matches. The CDR3 runs 14 residues. CDR1 is LNHDA, CDR2 SQIVND, per germline (reference sequence). CDR3 sequence (DNA): TGTGCCAGTAGTCTTGCGACAGGGCTGTACGAGCAGTACTTC. This gives the protein CASSLATGLYEQYF.

The rearrangement joins TRBV4-1 to TRBJ2-5, with D possibly matching TRBD2 (5 bases). V was clipped by 2 bases and J by 2 bases, with 9 bases between them. The CDR3 spans 14 residues. Germline-derived CDR1 and CDR2 are MGHRA and YSYEKL. The CDR3 DNA is TGCGCCAGCAGCCAACCAACTAGACAAGAGACCCAGTACTTC. Translation gives CASSQPTRQETQYF.

The chain recombines TRBV29-1 with TRBJ2-3; weak D call: TRBD2 (6 bases). V was pared by 7 bases and J by 0 bases, with 14 bases between. The CDR3 covers 14 residues. Germline V lookup: CDR1 SQVTM, CDR2 ANQGSEA. The CDR3 DNA reads TGCAGCGCGAAGGCGGGACGCAGCACAGATACGCAGTATTTT. The encoded protein is CSAKAGRSTDTQYF.

The chain carries TRBV5-8 and TRBJ2-3; tentative D call: TRBD1 (6 bases). Germline V gene lookup returns CDR1 SGHTS and CDR2 YDEGEE. V shed 2 bases and J shed 4 bases, with 8 bases lying between them. The CDR3 sequence is 13 residues long. Written as DNA, the CDR3 is TGTGCCAGCAGCTTTCGGACAGCAGATACGCAGTATTTT. This codes for CASSFRTADTQYF.

The V call is TRBV5-4, the J call TRBJ1-3; D remains ambiguous. The CDR3 consists of 14 residues. V was clipped by 5 bases and J by 4 bases, with 13 bases between them. Germline CDR1 reads SGHNT; CDR2 reads YYREEE (reference sequence). As DNA, the CDR3 is TGTGCCAGCAGTGGATGGGGATCCGGAAACACCATATATTTT. As protein: CASSGWGSGNTIYF. The full variable domain, in which reference TRBV5-4 and TRBJ1-3 provide the parts outside the CDR3, is ETGVTQSPTHLIKTRGQQVTLRCSSQSGHNTVSWYQQALGQGPQFIFQYYREEENGRGNFPPRFSGLQFPNYSSELNVNALELDDSALYLCASSGWGSGNTIYFGEGSWLTVV.

The J gene is TRBJ2-3, the V gene TRBV30; 8 bases agree with TRBD1. There are 13 residues in the CDR3. Germline V gene sequence: CDR1 GTSNPN, CDR2 SVGIG (reference sequence). Trimming cost V 0 bases and J 4 bases; bases outside gene matches: 0. The CDR3 spells CAWSVTGADTQYF. CDR3 nucleotides: TGTGCCTGGAGTGTGACAGGGGCAGATACGCAGTATTTT.

This rearrangement joins TRBV27 to TRBJ1-6; no reliable D call. Germline CDR1 reads MNHEY; CDR2 reads SMNVEV (reference sequence). This CDR3 has 16 residues. V was clipped by 3 bases and J by 10 bases, with 19 bases between them. CDR3 bases: TGTGCCAGCAGTTTGACCCTAACAGCTGCAAGGTCACCCCTCCACTTT. Residues: CASSLTLTAARSPLHF.

The chain links TRBV5-1 to TRBJ2-2, with TRBD1 as a possible D gene (6 bases). This CDR3 region has 14 residues. In germline, CDR1 is SGHRS, CDR2 YFSETQ. V gave up 7 bases and J gave up 3 bases, with 13 bases separating them. The CDR3 region has the DNA TGCGCCAGCTCAAGAGGGGGATACACCGGGGAGCTGTTTTTT. Protein: CASSRGGYTGELFF.

In this sample, this clone turned up a few times. The V gene is TRBV18, the J gene TRBJ1-2, with D perhaps TRBD1 (5 bases). Trimming removed 4 bases from V and 8 bases from J, with 14 bases in between. Per germline, CDR1 KGHSH and CDR2 LQKENI. CDR3 length equals 13 residues. The CDR3 loop reads CASSLGGIRGYTF. The CDR3 DNA reads as TGTGCCAGCTCACTCGGGGGGATTCGAGGCTACACCTTC.

The chain recombines TRBV29-1 with TRBJ1-1; 7 bases are shared with TRBD1. The V gene end was trimmed by 4 bases and the J gene end by 3 bases; junction bases not matched to a gene: 14. Per germline, CDR1 SQVTM and CDR2 ANQGSEA. There are 16 residues in the CDR3. CDR3: CSVVLGGLGTYTEAFF. CDR3 DNA: TGCAGCGTTGTATTAGGGGGCTTAGGGACCTACACTGAAGCTTTCTTT.

This chain uses TRBV2 with TRBJ1-6, with D possibly being TRBD1 (6 bases). V was pared by 7 bases and J by 7 bases, with 11 bases between. Germline V gene sequence: CDR1 SNHLY, CDR2 FYNNEI. This CDR3 has 13 amino acids. CDR3 nucleotide sequence: TGTGCCAGCAACGGGGGGCTGAATTCACCCCTCCACTTT. It codes for CASNGGLNSPLHF.

The V gene is TRBV5-1, the J gene TRBJ2-5; 7 nucleotides align to TRBD1. V shed 4 bases and J 2 bases; nucleotides not matched to a gene: 5. This CDR3 has 14 amino acids. Germline CDR1 is SGHRS and CDR2 is YFSETQ. The CDR3 here is CASSLGTAQETQYF. The CDR3 DNA sequence: TGCGCCAGCAGCCTCGGGACAGCGCAAGAGACCCAGTACTTC.

The chain combines TRBV21-1 with TRBJ2-3. TRBV21-1 is tagged as a pseudogene. The CDR3 is 19 amino acids. The DNA of the CDR3 is TGTGCCAGCAGGGGGATGAATGAAGATCGGGTTAGGGATGCAGATACGCAGTATTTT. As protein: CASRGMNEDRVRDADTQYF.

The chain combines TRBV3-1 (or the pseudogene TRBV3-2) with TRBJ2-1; TRBD1 aligns across 8 bases. Germline assignment: CDR1 LGHDT and CDR2 YNNKEL (reference sequence). The CDR3 contains 12 residues. J gave up 10 bases and V 4 bases, and 3 bases lay outside the gene matches. CDR3 DNA: TGTGCCAGCAGCCCAAGGACAGGGGAGCAGTTCTTC. Protein product: CASSPRTGEQFF.

The chain couples TRBV2 to TRBJ1-2; 9 positions agree with TRBD1. The CDR3 spans 14 residues. V lost 3 bases to trimming and J lost 2 bases; unmatched junction nucleotides: 1. Germline loops: CDR1 SNHLY, CDR2 FYNNEI. CDR3 sequence reads: CASSDGQGNYGYTF. CDR3 nucleotide sequence: TGTGCCAGCAGTGACGGACAGGGGAACTATGGCTACACCTTC.